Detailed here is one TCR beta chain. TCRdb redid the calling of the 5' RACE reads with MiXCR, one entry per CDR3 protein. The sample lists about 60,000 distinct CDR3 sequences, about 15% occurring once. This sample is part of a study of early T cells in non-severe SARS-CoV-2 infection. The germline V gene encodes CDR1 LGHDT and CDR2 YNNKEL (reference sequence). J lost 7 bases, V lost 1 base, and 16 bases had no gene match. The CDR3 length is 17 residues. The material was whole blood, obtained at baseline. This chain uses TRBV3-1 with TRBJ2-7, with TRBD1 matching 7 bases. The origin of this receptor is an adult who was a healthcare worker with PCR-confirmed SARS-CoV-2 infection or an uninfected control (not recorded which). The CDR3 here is CASSQGFPWTGPSEQYF. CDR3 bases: TGTGCCAGCAGCCAAGGATTCCCTTGGACAGGCCCATCGGAGCAGTACTTC.